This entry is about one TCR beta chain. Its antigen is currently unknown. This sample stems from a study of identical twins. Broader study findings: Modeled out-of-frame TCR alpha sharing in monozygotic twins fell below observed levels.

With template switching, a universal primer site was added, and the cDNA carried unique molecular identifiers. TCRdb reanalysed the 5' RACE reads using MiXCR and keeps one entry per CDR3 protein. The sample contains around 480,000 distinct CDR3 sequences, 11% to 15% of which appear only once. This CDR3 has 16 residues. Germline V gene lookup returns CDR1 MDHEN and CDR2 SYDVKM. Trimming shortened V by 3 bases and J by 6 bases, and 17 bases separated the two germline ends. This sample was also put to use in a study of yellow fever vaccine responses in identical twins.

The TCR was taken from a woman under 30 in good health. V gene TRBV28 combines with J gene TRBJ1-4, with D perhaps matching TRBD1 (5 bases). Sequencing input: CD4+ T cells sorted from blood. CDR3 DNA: TGTGCCAGCAGTTTCCCCCGGGGGGGTGAATATGAAAAACTGTTTTTT. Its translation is CASSFPRGGEYEKLFF. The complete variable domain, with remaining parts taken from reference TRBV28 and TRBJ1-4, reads DVKVTQSSRYLVKRTGEKVFLECVQDMDHENMFWYRQDPGLGLRLIYFSYDVKMKEKGDIPEGYSVSREKKERFSLILESASTNQTSMYLCASSFPRGGEYEKLFFGSGTQLSVL.